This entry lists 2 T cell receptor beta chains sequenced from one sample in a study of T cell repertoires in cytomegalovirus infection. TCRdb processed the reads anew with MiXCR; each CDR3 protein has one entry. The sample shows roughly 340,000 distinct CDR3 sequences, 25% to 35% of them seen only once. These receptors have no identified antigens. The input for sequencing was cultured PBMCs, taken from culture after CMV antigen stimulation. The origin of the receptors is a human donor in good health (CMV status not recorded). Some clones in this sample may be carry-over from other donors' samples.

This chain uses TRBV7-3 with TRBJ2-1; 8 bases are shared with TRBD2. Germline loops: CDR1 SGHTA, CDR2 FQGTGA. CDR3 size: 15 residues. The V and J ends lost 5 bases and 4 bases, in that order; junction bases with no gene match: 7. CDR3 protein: CASSPMAGGYNEQFF. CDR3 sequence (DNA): TGTGCCAGCAGCCCAATGGCGGGAGGATACAATGAGCAGTTCTTC.

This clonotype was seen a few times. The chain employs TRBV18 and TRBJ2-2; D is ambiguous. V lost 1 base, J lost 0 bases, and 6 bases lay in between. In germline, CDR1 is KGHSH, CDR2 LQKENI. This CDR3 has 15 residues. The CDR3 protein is CASSPLSPNTGELFF. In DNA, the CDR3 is TGTGCCAGCTCACCACTCAGCCCGAACACCGGGGAGCTGTTTTTT.